A selection of T cell receptor beta chains follows, all from one sample in a study of T-cell memory formation after mild COVID-19. MiXCR, applied by TCRdb to the 5' RACE reads, yields one record per CDR3 protein. Of about 210,000 distinct CDR3 sequences listed, 10% are singletons. The sequenced sample was PBMCs or a T cell subset sorted from them (not recorded which). The receptors originated from a man in his late teens or twenties who had mild COVID-19 (a few samples of this study predate the infection). Cell type and time point are not known. Both conserved end residues are part of each CDR3. Fields, in order: V gene, D gene, CDR3 protein. A D gene is named only where the DNA matches it firmly.

>TRBV10-3|NA
CAISDSGGSDTQYF
>TRBV10-3|NA
CAITGGETDTQYF
>TRBV7-2|NA
CASSLSWTASKQETQYF
>TRBV19|NA
CASSALRGLSGNTIYF
>TRBV11-3|TRBD2
CASSPDGGTDQYF
>TRBV7-2|TRBD1
CASSQGVTRIDTQYF
>TRBV5-1|NA
CASSPEGRSGANVLTF
>TRBV5-1|NA
CASSLQGANVLTF
>TRBV12-3/TRBV12-4|NA
CASGSSGNTIYF
>TRBV6-5|NA
CASSSYYRNSPLHF
>TRBV10-2|NA
CASSESGGTLQSYGYTF
>TRBV4-3|NA
CASSPGYGETQYF
>TRBV7-3|TRBD2
CASSFLAGAYNEQFF
>TRBV10-1|NA
CASSGVLDPKGANYGYTF
>TRBV6-2/TRBV6-3|NA
CASSRRGTGANVLTF
>TRBV7-9|NA
CASIRPSKGDTQYF
>TRBV12-3/TRBV12-4|NA
CASSSQVLGNSPLHF
>TRBV7-2|NA
CASRRREGGSYNEQFF
>TRBV7-2|NA
CASSLGASWETQYF
>TRBV24-1|NA
CATSEGSGNQETQYF
>TRBV7-8|NA
CASSPSIRGDEKLFF
>TRBV12-3/TRBV12-4|TRBD1
CASRPDRVYGVTQYF
>TRBV18|NA
CASSPYGALNTEAFF
>TRBV28|NA
CASSKRLGTDTQYF
>TRBV20-1|NA
CSARDMPGRKGYTF
>TRBV5-1|NA
CASSLYGDGNTIYF
>TRBV7-2|NA
CASSYQPQETQYF
>TRBV5-1|NA
CASSRQQETQYF
>TRBV5-6|NA
CASSLRPDGYTF
>TRBV7-2|NA
CASSRVYSETQYF
>TRBV28|TRBD2
CASSLSGLAMDEQFF
>TRBV7-2|NA
CASSQGNTQYF
>TRBV7-2|NA
CASRSPSVNYGYTF
>TRBV24-1|TRBD2
CATSDRAGGPKETQYF
>TRBV18|NA
CASSPSVGTDTQYF